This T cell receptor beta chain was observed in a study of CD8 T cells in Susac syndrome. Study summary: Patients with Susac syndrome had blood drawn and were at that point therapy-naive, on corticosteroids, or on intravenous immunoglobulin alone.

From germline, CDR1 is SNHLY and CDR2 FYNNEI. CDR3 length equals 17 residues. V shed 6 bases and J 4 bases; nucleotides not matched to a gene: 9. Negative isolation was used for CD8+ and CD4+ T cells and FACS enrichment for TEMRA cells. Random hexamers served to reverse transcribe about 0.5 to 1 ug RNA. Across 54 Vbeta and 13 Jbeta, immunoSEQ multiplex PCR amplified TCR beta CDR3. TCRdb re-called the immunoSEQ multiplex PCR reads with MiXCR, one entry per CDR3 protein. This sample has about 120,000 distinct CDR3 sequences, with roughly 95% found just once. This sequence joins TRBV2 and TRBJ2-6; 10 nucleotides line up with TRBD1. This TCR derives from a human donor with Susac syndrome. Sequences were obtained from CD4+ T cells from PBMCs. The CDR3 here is CASRLRDRGAGANVLTF. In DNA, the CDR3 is TGTGCCAGCAGACTCCGGGACAGGGGAGCCGGGGCCAACGTCCTGACTTTC.